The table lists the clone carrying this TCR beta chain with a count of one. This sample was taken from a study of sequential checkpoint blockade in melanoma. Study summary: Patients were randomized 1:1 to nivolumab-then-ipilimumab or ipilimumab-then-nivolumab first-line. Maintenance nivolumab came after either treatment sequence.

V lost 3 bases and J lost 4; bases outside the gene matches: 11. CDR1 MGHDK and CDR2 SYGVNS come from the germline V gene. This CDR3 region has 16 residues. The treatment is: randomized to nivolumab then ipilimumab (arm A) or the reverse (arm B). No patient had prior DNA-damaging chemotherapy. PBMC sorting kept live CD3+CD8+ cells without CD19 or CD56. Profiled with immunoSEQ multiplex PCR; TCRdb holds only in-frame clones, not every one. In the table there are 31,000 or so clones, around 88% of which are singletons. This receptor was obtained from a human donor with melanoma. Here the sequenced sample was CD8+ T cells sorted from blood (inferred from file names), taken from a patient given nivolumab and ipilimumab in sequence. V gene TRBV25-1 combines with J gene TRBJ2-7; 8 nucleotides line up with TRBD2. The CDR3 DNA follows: TGTGCCAGCAGTGATGACCCCCGCGGGGGGAGGTACGAGCAGTACTTC. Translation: CASSDDPRGGRYEQYF.